Listed below are T cell receptor beta chains from one sample, sequenced in a study of T cell repertoires in cytomegalovirus infection. In TCRdb, the reads were re-called with MiXCR into one record per CDR3 protein. The table has around 260,000 distinct CDR3 sequences, 9.1% seen once. Sequenced input: PBMCs. The source is a human donor in good health (CMV status not recorded). Some clones in this sample may be carry-over from other donors' samples. Both conserved end residues are part of each CDR3. Each record gives: clone size, V gene, D gene, CDR3 length, J gene, CDR3 protein, CDR3 DNA. D genes are given only for firm matches. Only some rows state a clone size, as once, few, many or a class for expanded clones.

many	TRBV27	TRBD1	20	TRBJ1-4	CASSLRTGQGETATNEKLFF	TGTGCCAGCAGTTTACGGACGGGACAGGGGGAGACGGCAACTAATGAAAAACTGTTTTTT
.	TRBV19	TRBD1	15	TRBJ2-3	CASSYGTAVTDTQYF	TGTGCCAGTAGTTATGGGACAGCTGTCACAGATACGCAGTATTTT
many	TRBV6-2/TRBV6-3	.	12	TRBJ1-1	CASSYLRGEAFF	TGTGCCAGCAGTTATCTACGGGGCGAAGCTTTCTTT
few	TRBV3-1	TRBD2	17	TRBJ2-2	CASSPIGLAMNTGELFF	TGTGCCAGCAGCCCCATTGGACTAGCTATGAACACCGGGGAGCTGTTTTTT
few	TRBV7-9	.	10	TRBJ2-2	CASSLGRVLF	TGTGCCAGCAGCCTGGGAAGGGTCCTTTTT
many	TRBV27	TRBD1	13	TRBJ2-7	CASSFDRGNEQYF	TGTGCCAGCAGTTTCGACAGGGGCAACGAGCAGTACTTC
.	TRBV12-3/TRBV12-4	TRBD1	15	TRBJ1-2	CASRLGTGANYGYTF	TGTGCCAGCAGACTAGGGACAGGGGCTAACTATGGCTACACCTTC
.	TRBV28	TRBD1	17	TRBJ2-2	CASSLPLGQGNTGELFF	TGTGCCAGCAGTTTACCCTTGGGACAGGGTAACACCGGGGAGCTGTTTTTT
many	TRBV12-3/TRBV12-4	TRBD2	16	TRBJ2-1	CASSDYGTSGGFEQFF	TGTGCCAGCAGCGATTATGGGACTAGCGGGGGCTTTGAGCAGTTCTTC
many	TRBV7-6	.	15	TRBJ2-1	CASTEAIGTPQALFF	TGTGCCAGCACGGAGGCGATCGGGACTCCCCAAGCTTTGTTCTTC
many	TRBV7-2	TRBD2	18	TRBJ2-7	CASSLGVISGGAPYEQYF	TGTGCCAGCAGCTTAGGAGTGATTAGCGGGGGGGCCCCCTACGAGCAGTACTTC
few	TRBV29-1	TRBD1	15	TRBJ1-5	CSVGTGGDSNQPQHF	TGCAGCGTTGGGACAGGGGGAGATAGCAATCAGCCCCAGCATTTT
many	TRBV2	.	12	TRBJ1-1	CASSPARREAFF	TGTGCCAGCAGCCCCGCCCGACGGGAAGCTTTCTTT
many	TRBV4-3	.	15	TRBJ1-5	CASSQDSAGAQPQHF	TGCGCCAGCAGCCAAGATTCGGCGGGTGCACAGCCCCAGCATTTT
many	TRBV11-2	.	16	TRBJ2-7	CASSLDLRGRSYEQYF	TGTGCCAGCAGCTTAGATCTCCGGGGCCGCTCCTACGAGCAGTACTTC
few	TRBV29-1	.	15	TRBJ2-5	CSSGVKAGAGWTQYF	TGCAGCTCTGGGGTGAAGGCGGGGGCCGGATGGACCCAGTACTTC
few	TRBV12-3/TRBV12-4	TRBD2	16	TRBJ2-2	CASGSPSGRGTGELFF	TGTGCCAGCGGGTCCCCTAGCGGGAGAGGGACCGGGGAGCTGTTTTTT
many	TRBV7-8	.	15	TRBJ2-1	CASRRRGGTEAEQFF	TGTGCCAGCAGACGGAGGGGTGGGACTGAGGCCGAGCAGTTCTTC
.	TRBV20-1	TRBD1	13	TRBJ2-7	CSASGTVTYEQYF	TGCAGTGCTAGTGGGACAGTAACCTACGAGCAGTACTTC
few	TRBV29-1	TRBD1	12	TRBJ1-1	CSVEDQRQGSAF	TGCAGCGTTGAAGATCAGAGACAGGGAAGCGCCTTT
many	TRBV19	.	12	TRBJ1-2	CASSKGPWGYTF	TGTGCCAGTAGTAAAGGACCATGGGGCTACACCTTC
many	TRBV7-2	.	14	TRBJ1-5	CASSLGRGGEPQHF	TGTGCCAGCAGCTTAGGTAGAGGAGGGGAGCCCCAGCATTTT
many	TRBV7-2	TRBD2	15	TRBJ2-5	CASSRGRRGEETQYF	TGTGCCAGCAGCAGAGGGCGGCGGGGGGAAGAGACCCAGTACTTC
many	TRBV20-1	.	14	TRBJ1-5	CSASSGGSNQPQHF	TGCAGTGCGTCTTCTGGGGGAAGCAATCAGCCCCAGCATTTT
many	TRBV7-2	.	14	TRBJ2-7	CASSLAPATYEQYF	TGTGCCAGCAGCTTAGCGCCGGCGACCTACGAGCAGTACTTC